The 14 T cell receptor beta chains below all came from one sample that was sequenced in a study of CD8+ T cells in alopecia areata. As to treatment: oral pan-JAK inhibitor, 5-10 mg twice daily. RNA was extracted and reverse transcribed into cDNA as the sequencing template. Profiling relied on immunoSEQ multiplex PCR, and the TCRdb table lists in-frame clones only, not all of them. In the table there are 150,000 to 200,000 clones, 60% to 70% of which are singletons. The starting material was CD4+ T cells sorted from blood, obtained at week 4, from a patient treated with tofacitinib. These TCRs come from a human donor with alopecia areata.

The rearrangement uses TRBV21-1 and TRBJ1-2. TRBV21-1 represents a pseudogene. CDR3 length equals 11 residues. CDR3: CASTRELGYTF. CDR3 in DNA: TGTGCCAGCACCCGGGAGCTTGGCTACACCTTC.

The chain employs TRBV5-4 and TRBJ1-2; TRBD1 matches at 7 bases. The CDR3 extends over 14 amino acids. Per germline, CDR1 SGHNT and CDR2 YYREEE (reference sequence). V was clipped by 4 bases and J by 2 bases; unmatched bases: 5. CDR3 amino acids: CASSGGQYNYGYTF. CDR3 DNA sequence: TGTGCCAGCAGCGGGGGACAGTACAACTATGGCTACACCTTC.

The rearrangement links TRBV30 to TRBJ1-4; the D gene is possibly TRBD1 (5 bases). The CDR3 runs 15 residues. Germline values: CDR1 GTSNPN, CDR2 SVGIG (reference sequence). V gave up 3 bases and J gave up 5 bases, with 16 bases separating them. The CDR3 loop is CAWSRSFGGNEKLFF. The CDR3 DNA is TGTGCCTGGAGCCGGTCATTCGGGGGAAATGAAAAACTGTTTTTT.

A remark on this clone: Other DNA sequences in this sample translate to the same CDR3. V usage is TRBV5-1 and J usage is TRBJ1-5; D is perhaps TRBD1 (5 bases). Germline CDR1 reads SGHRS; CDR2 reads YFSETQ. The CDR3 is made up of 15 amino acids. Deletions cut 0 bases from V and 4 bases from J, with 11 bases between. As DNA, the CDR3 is TGCGCCAGCAGCTTGGAGGGGTCGGGGAATCAGCCCCAGCATTTT. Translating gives CASSLEGSGNQPQHF.

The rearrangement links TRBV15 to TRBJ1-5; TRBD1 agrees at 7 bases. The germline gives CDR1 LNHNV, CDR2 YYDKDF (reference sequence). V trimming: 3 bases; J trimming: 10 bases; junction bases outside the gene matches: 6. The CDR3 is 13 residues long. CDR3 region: CATSRKAGGPQHF. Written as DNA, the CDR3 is TGTGCCACCAGCAGGAAGGCAGGGGGACCCCAGCATTTT.

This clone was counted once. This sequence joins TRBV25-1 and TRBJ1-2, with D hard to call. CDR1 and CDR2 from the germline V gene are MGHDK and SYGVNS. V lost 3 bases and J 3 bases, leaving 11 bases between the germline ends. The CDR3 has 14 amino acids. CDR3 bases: TGTGCCAGCAGTGATGAACCGGGTTACTATGGCTACACCTTC. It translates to CASSDEPGYYGYTF.

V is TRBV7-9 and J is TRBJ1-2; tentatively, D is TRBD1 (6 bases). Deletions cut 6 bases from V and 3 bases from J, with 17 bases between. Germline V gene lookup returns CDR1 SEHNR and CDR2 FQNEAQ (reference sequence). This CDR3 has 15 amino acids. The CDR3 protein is CASRTISGQHYGYTF. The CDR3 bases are TGTGCCAGCAGGACAATATCCGGACAGCACTATGGCTACACCTTC.

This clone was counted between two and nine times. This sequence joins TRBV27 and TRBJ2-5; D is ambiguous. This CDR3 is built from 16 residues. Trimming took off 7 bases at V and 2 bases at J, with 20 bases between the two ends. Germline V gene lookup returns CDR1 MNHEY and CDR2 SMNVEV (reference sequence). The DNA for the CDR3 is TGTGCCAGCACCCTTCCCCAACAGAACCCACAAGAGACCCAGTACTTC. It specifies CASTLPQQNPQETQYF.

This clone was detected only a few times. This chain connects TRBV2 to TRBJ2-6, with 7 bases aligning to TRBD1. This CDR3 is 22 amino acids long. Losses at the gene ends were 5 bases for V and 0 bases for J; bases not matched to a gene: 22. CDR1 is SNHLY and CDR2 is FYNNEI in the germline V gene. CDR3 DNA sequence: TGTGCCAGCAGTACCGGACAGGATAGGTCCTACCGAGATCGCTCTGGGGCCAACGTCCTGACTTTC. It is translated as CASSTGQDRSYRDRSGANVLTF.

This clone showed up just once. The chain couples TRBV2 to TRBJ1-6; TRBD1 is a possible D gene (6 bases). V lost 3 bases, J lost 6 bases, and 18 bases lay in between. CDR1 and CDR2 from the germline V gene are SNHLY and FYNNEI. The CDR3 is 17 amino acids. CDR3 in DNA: TGTGCCAGCAGTGATTCATCGGGGGGACACCTTAATTCACCCCTCCACTTT. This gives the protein CASSDSSGGHLNSPLHF.

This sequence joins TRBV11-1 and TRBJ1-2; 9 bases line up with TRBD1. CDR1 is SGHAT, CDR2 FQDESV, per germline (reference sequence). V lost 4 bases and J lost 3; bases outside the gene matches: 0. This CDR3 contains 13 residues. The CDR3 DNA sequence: TGTGCCAGCAGCTGGGACAGGGACTATGGCTACACCTTC. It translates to CASSWDRDYGYTF.

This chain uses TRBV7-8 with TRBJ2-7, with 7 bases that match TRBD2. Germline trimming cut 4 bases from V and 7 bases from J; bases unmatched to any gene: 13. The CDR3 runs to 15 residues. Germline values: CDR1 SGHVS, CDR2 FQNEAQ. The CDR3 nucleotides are TGTGCCAGCAGCTCACCTGGGTCTCTGGGGGGGGAGCAGTACTTC. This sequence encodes CASSSPGSLGGEQYF.

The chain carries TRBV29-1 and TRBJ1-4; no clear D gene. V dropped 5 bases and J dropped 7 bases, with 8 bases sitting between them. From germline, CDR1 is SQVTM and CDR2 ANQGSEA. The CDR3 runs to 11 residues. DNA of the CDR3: TGCAGCGTTCGGGAACTTGAAAAACTGTTTTTT. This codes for CSVRELEKLFF.

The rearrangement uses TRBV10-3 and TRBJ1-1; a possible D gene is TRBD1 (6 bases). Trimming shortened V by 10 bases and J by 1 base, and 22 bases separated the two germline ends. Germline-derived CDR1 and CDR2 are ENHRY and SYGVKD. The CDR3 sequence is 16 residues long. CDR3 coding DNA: TGTGCCACGACGTGGACAGCCCCTTTTTCGAACACTGAAGCTTTCTTT. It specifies CATTWTAPFSNTEAFF.